Listed here is a single TCR beta chain. In its sample, this clone was seen a few times. Its target antigen remains unknown. No much larger clone is present one base from it, and per-base qualities are unavailable. The immunoSEQ Assay, a bias-controlled multiplex PCR, was used to amplify TCRbeta CDR3 regions from genomic DNA. The study's processing was this. Within the assay, amplification of reference gene primers was used to estimate how many nucleated cells each sample contained. To quantify the absolute abundance of each unique TCRbeta CDR3 rearrangement, sequence reads were collapsed and filtered. For each sample, productive Simpson clonality was calculated by taking the square root of Simpson's diversity index across productive rearrangements. Here the immuneACCESS table is served through TCRdb, limited to in-frame sequences with V and J called. Missing clones are a known gap in these copies; in checked studies unresolved V genes cover under half, and the rest lacks a known reason. Clone size and V and J calls were adopted from that table, with D and trimming inferred from the DNA. Recorded for this sample are about 230,000 clones; roughly 85% of them occurred a single time. The ten largest account for 2.5% to 3% of the sample.

The data are from a study of blood T cell repertoires in COVID-19 (dated by TCRdb to 2018 to 2021). The study in broad terms: The collaborator samples originated in the United States, Italy and Spain and spanned the acute and convalescent phases of COVID-19. The material from the prospective study consisted of cDNA or gDNA derived from T cells, B-cell-depleted T cells, or PBMCs. Deeply sampled blood TCRbeta repertoires from subjects exposed to, actively infected with, or recovered from COVID-19 were included in the dataset. The repertoires were made available in a free public database intended to serve as a resource for research on the immune response to SARS-CoV-2. The samples were drawn from two sources: the first 160 participants of the ongoing ImmuneRACE study, and approximately 1,300 subjects contributed by 6 global collaborators. The sample metadata nearly always contained a de-identified subject ID, COVID-19 status, age in years and sex. Where available, HLA class I and class II types were obtained from metadata supplied by the sample provider rather than from assay-based typing. The study at large found these results: The quantity of clinical and demographic metadata differed by source and by participant and was supplied without curation.

The collaborating institutions used their own protocols to collect whole blood in K2EDTA tubes. For TCRbeta analysis, collaborators shipped samples as frozen whole blood, isolated PBMCs, or DNA extracted from either of those sample types. The material sequenced was peripheral blood. The clonotype comes from a woman aged 70-85 years with active or convalescent COVID-19.

The DNA reads TGTGCCTGGAGAACGGGAGGGGGCGAGCAGTACTTC. This yields the protein CAWRTGGGEQYF. Rearrangement joined TRBV30 to TRBJ2-7; 8 central bases correspond to TRBD2. Ends trimmed: V by 3 bases, J by 6 bases; bases unmatched to a gene: 4. CDR1 and CDR2 were assigned from the germline V gene (reference sequence) as GTSNPN and SVGIG. From its cysteine to its phenylalanine, the CDR3 spans 12 amino acids. The kept DNA is CDR3 alone, 36 bases in frame from the first base.